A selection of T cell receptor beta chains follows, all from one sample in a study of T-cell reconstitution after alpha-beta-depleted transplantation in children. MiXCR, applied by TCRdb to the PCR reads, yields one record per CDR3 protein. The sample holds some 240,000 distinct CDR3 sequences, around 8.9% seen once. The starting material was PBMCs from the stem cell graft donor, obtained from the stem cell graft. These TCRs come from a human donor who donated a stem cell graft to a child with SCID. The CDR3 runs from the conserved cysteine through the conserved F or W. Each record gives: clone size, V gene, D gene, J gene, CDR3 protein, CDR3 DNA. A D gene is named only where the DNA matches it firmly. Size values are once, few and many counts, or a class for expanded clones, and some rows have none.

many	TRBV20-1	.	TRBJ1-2	CSATQGGSGYTF	TGCAGTGCTACGCAGGGTGGGTCTGGCTACACCTTC
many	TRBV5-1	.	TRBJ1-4	CASSLLVGANEKLFF	TGCGCCAGCAGCCTTTTAGTTGGGGCTAATGAAAAACTGTTTTTT
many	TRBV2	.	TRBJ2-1	CASSDDGKQFF	TGTGCCAGCAGTGATGACGGAAAGCAGTTCTTC
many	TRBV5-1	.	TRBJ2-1	CASSLVPENNEQFF	TGCGCCAGCAGCTTGGTTCCGGAAAACAATGAGCAGTTCTTC
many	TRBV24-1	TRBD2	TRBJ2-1	CATSGLAGGTNEQFF	TGTGCCACCAGTGGGCTAGCGGGGGGGACCAATGAGCAGTTCTTC
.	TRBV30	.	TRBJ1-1	CAWGANTEAFF	TGTGCCTGGGGAGCCAACACTGAAGCTTTCTTT
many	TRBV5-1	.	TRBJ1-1	CASSPWGNTEAFF	TGCGCCAGCAGCCCATGGGGGAACACTGAAGCTTTCTTT
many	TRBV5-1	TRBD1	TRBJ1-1	CASSPYGQGEAFF	TGCGCCAGCAGCCCCTACGGACAGGGTGAAGCTTTCTTT
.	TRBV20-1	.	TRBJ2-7	CSATDVSYEQYF	TGCAGTGCCACCGACGTATCCTACGAGCAGTACTTC
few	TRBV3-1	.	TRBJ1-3	CASSRTTGRSGNTIYF	TGTGCCAGCAGCCGTACGACAGGACGCTCTGGAAACACCATATATTTT
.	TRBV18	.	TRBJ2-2	CASSPPSRDTGELFF	TGTGCCAGCTCACCACCGAGCCGAGACACCGGGGAGCTGTTTTTT
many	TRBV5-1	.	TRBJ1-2	CASSRESPGYTF	TGCGCCAGCAGCCGGGAGAGCCCCGGCTACACCTTC
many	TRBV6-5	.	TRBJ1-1	CASSSDSEAFF	TGTGCCAGCAGCAGCGACAGTGAAGCTTTCTTT
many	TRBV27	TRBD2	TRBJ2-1	CASSPGLAGYHEQFF	TGTGCCAGCAGTCCCGGACTAGCGGGGTATCATGAGCAGTTCTTC
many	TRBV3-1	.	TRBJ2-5	CASSHNTPETQYF	TGTGCCAGCAGCCATAACACCCCCGAGACCCAGTACTTC
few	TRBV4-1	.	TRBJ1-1	CASSQAGNRWDTEAFF	TGCGCCAGCAGCCAAGCCGGGAATAGGTGGGACACTGAAGCTTTCTTT
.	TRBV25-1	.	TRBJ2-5	CASSEFAIQETQYF	TGTGCCAGCAGTGAATTTGCCATCCAAGAGACCCAGTACTTC
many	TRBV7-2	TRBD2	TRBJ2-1	CASSLGLAGGTWKQFF	TGTGCCAGCAGCTTGGGACTAGCGGGGGGAACTTGGAAGCAGTTCTTC
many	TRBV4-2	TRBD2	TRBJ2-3	CASSQPTTSKDTQYF	TGTGCCAGCAGCCAACCAACGACTAGCAAAGATACGCAGTATTTT
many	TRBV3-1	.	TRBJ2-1	CASSPAQLPKGEQFF	TGTGCCAGCAGCCCAGCGCAACTACCAAAGGGCGAGCAGTTCTTC
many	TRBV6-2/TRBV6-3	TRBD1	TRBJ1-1	CASTSGGPRDRGIRNTEAFF	TGTGCCAGCACCTCCGGCGGTCCCCGGGACAGGGGGATCCGGAACACTGAAGCTTTCTTT
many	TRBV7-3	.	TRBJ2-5	CASSLGPERAQETQYF	TGTGCCAGCAGCTTAGGGCCGGAGAGGGCCCAAGAGACCCAGTACTTC
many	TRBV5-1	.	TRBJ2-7	CASSPGAKTYEQYF	TGCGCCAGCAGCCCCGGGGCCAAGACCTACGAGCAGTACTTC
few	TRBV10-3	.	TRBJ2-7	CAISGREGYEQYF	TGTGCCATCAGTGGACGAGAGGGCTACGAGCAGTACTTC
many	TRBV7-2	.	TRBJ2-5	CASSLQYQETQYF	TGTGCCAGCAGCTTGCAGTACCAAGAGACCCAGTACTTC
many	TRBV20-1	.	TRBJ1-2	CSASDPGGDYGYTF	TGCAGTGCTAGCGACCCCGGGGGGGACTATGGCTACACCTTC
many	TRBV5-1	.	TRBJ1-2	CASSESGGDYGYTF	TGCGCCAGCAGCGAATCGGGGGGCGACTATGGCTACACCTTC
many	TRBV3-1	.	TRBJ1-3	CASSLRGVSVSGNTIYF	TGTGCCAGCAGCCTGAGGGGGGTCAGTGTCTCTGGAAACACCATATATTTT
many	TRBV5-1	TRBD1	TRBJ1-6	CASRLDREWDSPLHF	TGCGCCAGCAGACTTGACAGGGAGTGGGATTCACCCCTCCACTTT
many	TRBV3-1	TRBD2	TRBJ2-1	CASRGLAGGIENYNEQFF	TGTGCCAGCAGGGGACTAGCGGGGGGAATCGAAAACTACAATGAGCAGTTCTTC
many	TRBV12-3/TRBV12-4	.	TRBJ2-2	CASSQNTGRNTGELFF	TGTGCCAGCAGTCAAAACACGGGGCGTAACACCGGGGAGCTGTTTTTT
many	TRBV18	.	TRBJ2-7	CASSASGDAYEQYF	TGTGCCAGCTCGGCCTCAGGGGACGCCTACGAGCAGTACTTC
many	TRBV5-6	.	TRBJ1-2	CASSLSGAGYGYTF	TGTGCCAGCAGCTTGTCAGGGGCCGGCTATGGCTACACCTTC
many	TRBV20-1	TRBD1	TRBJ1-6	CSADRVGSPLHF	TGCAGTGCGGACAGGGTCGGCTCACCCCTCCACTTT
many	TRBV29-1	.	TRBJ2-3	CSVDGLVTDTQYF	TGCAGCGTTGACGGACTTGTCACAGATACGCAGTATTTT
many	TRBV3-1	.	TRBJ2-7	CASSQDPSEQYF	TGTGCCAGCAGCCAAGATCCTAGCGAGCAGTACTTC
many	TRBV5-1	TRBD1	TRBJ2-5	CATQQGPQETQYF	TGCGCCACCCAACAGGGGCCCCAAGAGACCCAGTACTTC
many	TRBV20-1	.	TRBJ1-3	CSASVGASGNTIYF	TGCAGTGCTAGCGTGGGGGCATCTGGAAACACCATATATTTT
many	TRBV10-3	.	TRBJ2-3	CAISGGGQASTDTQYF	TGTGCCATCAGTGGTGGGGGCCAAGCTAGCACAGATACGCAGTATTTT
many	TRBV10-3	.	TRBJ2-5	CAISERGPQETQYF	TGTGCCATCAGTGAGCGGGGGCCCCAAGAGACCCAGTACTTC
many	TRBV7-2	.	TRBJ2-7	CASSPRSLGWSYEQYF	TGTGCCAGCAGCCCAAGGAGCCTAGGGTGGTCCTACGAGCAGTACTTC
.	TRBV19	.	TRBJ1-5	CASSLGAAYNQPQHF	TGTGCCAGTAGCTTAGGGGCAGCCTATAATCAACCCCAGCATTTT
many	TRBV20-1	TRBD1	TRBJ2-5	CSVRPTGEETQYF	TGCAGTGTTCGACCGACAGGGGAAGAGACCCAGTACTTC
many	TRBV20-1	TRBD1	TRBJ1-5	CSARDRVRGNQPQHF	TGCAGTGCTCGCGACAGGGTTCGAGGCAATCAGCCCCAGCATTTT
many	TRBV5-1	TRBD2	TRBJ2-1	CASSLDSGGALVEQFF	TGCGCCAGCAGCTTGGATAGCGGGGGGGCCCTCGTTGAGCAGTTCTTC